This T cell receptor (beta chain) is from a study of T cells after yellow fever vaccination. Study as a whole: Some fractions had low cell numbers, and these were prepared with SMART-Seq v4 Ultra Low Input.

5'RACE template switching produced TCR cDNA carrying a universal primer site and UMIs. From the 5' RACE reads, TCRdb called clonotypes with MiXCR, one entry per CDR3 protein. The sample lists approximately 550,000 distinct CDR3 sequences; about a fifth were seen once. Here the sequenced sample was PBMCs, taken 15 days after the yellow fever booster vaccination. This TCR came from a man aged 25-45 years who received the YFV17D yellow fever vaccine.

CDR3 protein: CASSLRSRDYLNTEAFF. The CDR3 nucleotides read TGCGCCAGCAGCTTGAGGTCCCGGGACTATTTGAACACTGAAGCTTTCTTT. V is TRBV5-1 and J is TRBJ1-1, with D maybe TRBD1 (5 bases). V was trimmed by 1 base and J by 0 bases, leaving 16 bases between them. Germline V gene data show CDR1 as SGHRS and CDR2 as YFSETQ. This CDR3 has 17 amino acids.